Sequencing of this T cell receptor beta chain was carried out in a study of somatic mutations in cytotoxic T cells in rheumatoid arthritis (dated by TCRdb to 2017 to 2019). Broadly, across the study: A FACSAria II or Sony SH800 was used to flow-sort some V beta antibody-stained T-cell populations at nearly 100% purity, and TCRB sequencing was also done on sorted V beta1+ cells. TCRB deep sequencing covered 65 patients with rheumatoid arthritis along with under 25 healthy controls. Patient and control groups had essentially identical median ages. Whether expanded CD8+ T-cell clones in untreated, newly diagnosed rheumatoid arthritis carry somatic mutations was the study question, and clonality was characterized with TCRB deep sequencing.

This clone has a handful of counts. Its antigen specificity is not known. No clone much larger than this one lies a single base away; base qualities are absent. TCRB CDR3 sequencing used the immunoSEQ assay on genomic DNA. The published analysis was carried out like this. Nothing other than productive TCRB rearrangements was included in the analyses. Clonality was calculated as a Shannon entropy-based productive clonality index, and a clone was defined by a unique TCRB CDR3 sequence. Repertoire overlap between two samples was calculated from the template counts of each clone relative to total templates per sample. A correlation with a Spearman r of about 0.58 was found between V-gene usage by flow cytometry and V-gene usage by TCRB sequencing. TCRdb's version of the immuneACCESS table is confined to in-frame rearrangements and falls short of the full clone set. An unresolved V gene accounts for under half of the shortfall where checked; the remainder is of unknown origin. V, J and clone size reflect that table, while D and trimming were determined from the DNA. Across this sample there are approximately 13,000 clones, with over 65% seen only once. Roughly 10% of the sample lies in the top ten.

With a median age of approximately 56 years (range roughly 20-80) and roughly 59% female, the healthy controls consisted of 20 blood donors whose buffy coats were used. Flow cytometry confirmed the purity of CD4+ and CD8+ cells that had been isolated by positive magnetic bead selection on an AutoMACS. Ficoll-Paque PLUS density gradient separation was used to isolate peripheral blood mononuclear cells. Nucleospin Tissue or Tissue XS kits were used to extract DNA from CD4-enriched, CD8-enriched or PBMC samples, and a Qubit 2.0 fluorometer was used for quantification. V sheds 1 base and J sheds 4 bases, leaving 8 bases between their ends. The CDR3 spans 14 residues, from the cysteine through the phenylalanine. Only the CDR3 DNA stays, 42 bases, in frame from base 1. The germline V gene encodes CDR1 LGHNA and CDR2 YSLEER. Findings and caveats that apply to the study as a whole: Several identical CD8+ TCRB sequences were found in both blood and synovial fluid, and in about an eighth of the roughly 60 patients the largest CD8+ clone exceeded 20% of CD8+ cells. In patients, CD8+ clonality rose with age (Spearman r=0.49), which was not the case in healthy controls. There was no significant difference in CD8+ T-cell clonality between rheumatoid arthritis patients and age-matched healthy controls. Viral specificity could not be ruled out by absence from virus-specific databases, and the antigen targets of the expanded CD8+ clones remained unknown. The slight TRBV07 underrepresentation in patients was not adjusted for multiple comparisons.

The chain joins TRBV4-3 to TRBJ2-1, and perhaps TRBD2 as D gene, on 6 matching bases. Sequenced sample: CD8+ T cells sorted from blood. This receptor was identified in a man in his 70s in good health. The CDR3 region has the sequence CASSQAGDYNEQFF. At the DNA level, the sequence is TGCGCCAGCAGCCAAGCGGGAGATTACAATGAGCAGTTCTTC.